This T cell receptor (beta chain) was observed in a study of OX40 agonist ivuxolimab in advanced cancers. About the research overall: In this trial design, patients received ivuxolimab intravenously at 0.01 to 10 mg/kg every 2 weeks. Study-level findings and limits: In the 0.1-3.0 mg/kg groups, partial responders showed among the lowest expansion.

Sequenced by immunoSEQ multiplex PCR; TCRdb stores in-frame clones only, minus some. The table records some 38,000 clones, about 89% of them present only once. This clone has just one count. Its antigen is undetermined. CDR3 length: 11 residues. V dropped 6 bases and J dropped 6; count of bases not matched to a gene: 1. Germline V lookup: CDR1 SNHLY, CDR2 FYNNEI. Blood specimens came from baseline, cycle 4 day 1, and cycle 7 day 1. The chain employs TRBV2 and TRBJ1-1, with 7 bases matching TRBD1. The sequence derives from an adult with an advanced solid tumor such as melanoma, head and neck, liver or kidney cancer. The source was CD4+ or CD8+ T cells sorted from blood, collected in a trial of the OX40 agonist ivuxolimab. CDR3 nucleotide sequence: TGTGCCAGCAGCGGACAGGCTGAAGCTTTCTTT. Its translation is CASSGQAEAFF.